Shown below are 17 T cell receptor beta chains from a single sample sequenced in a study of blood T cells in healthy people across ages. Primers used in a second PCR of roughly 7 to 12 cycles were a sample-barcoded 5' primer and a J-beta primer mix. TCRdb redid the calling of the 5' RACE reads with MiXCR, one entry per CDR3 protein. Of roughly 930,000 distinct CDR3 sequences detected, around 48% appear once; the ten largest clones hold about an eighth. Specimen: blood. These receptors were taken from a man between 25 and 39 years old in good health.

As DNA, the CDR3 is TGTGCCAGCTCACCACGTTTAAGTAAGCAGTTCTTC. Translating gives CASSPRLSKQFF. The chain carries TRBV18 and TRBJ2-1; D is uncertain. The V end lost 1 base, the J end lost 11 bases, and 9 bases lay between the germline ends. Germline V CDR1 and CDR2: KGHSH, LQKENI. CDR3 length: 12 residues. The whole variable domain, remainder taken from reference TRBV18 and TRBJ2-1, is NAGVMQNPRHLVRRRGQEARLRCSPMKGHSHVYWYRQLPEEGLKFMVYLQKENIIDESGMPKERFSAEFPKEGPSILRIQQVVRGDSAAYFCASSPRLSKQFFGPGTRLTVL.

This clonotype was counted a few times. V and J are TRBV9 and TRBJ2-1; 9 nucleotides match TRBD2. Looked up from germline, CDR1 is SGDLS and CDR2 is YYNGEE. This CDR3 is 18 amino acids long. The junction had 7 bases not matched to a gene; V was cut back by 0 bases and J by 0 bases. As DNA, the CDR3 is TGTGCCAGCAGCGTAGAAGGGCTAGCGGGGAGCTCCTACAATGAGCAGTTCTTC. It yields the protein CASSVEGLAGSSYNEQFF.

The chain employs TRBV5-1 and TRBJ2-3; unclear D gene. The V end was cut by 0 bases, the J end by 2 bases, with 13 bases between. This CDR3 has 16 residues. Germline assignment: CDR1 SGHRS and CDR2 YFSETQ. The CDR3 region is CASSLEGFSPTDTQYF. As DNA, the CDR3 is TGCGCCAGCAGCTTGGAAGGGTTTTCCCCCACAGATACGCAGTATTTT.

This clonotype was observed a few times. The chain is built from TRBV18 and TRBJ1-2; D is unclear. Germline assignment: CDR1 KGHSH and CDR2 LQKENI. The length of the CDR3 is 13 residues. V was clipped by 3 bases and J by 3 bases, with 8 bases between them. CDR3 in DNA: TGTGCCAGCTCACCCCCGCACGACTATGGCTACACCTTC. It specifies CASSPPHDYGYTF.

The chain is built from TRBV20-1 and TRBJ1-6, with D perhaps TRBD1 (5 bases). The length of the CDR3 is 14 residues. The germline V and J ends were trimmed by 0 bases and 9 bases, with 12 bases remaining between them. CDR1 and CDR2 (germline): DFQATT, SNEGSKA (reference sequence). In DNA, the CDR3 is TGCAGTGCTAGAGATCGGACAATTAGTTCACCCCTCCACTTT. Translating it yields CSARDRTISSPLHF.

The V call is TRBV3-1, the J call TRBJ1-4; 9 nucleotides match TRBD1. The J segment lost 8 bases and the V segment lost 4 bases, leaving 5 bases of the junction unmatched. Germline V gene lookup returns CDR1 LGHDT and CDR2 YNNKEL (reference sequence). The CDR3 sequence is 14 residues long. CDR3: CASSRLTGGEKLFF. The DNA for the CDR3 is TGTGCCAGCAGCCGCCTGACAGGGGGAGAAAAACTGTTTTTT.

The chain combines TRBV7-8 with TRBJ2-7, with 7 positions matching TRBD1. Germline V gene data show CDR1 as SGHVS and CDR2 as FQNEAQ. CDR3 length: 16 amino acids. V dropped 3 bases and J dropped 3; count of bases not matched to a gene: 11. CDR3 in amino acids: CASSFPDRRRFYEQYF. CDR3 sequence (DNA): TGTGCCAGCAGCTTCCCGGACAGGAGGCGCTTCTACGAGCAGTACTTC.

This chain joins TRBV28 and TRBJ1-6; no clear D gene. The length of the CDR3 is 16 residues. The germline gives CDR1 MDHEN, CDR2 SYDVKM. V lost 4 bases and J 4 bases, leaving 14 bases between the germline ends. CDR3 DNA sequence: TGTGCCAGCAGTTCCCCTGGGCAGCTGTATAATTCACCCCTCCACTTT. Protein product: CASSSPGQLYNSPLHF.

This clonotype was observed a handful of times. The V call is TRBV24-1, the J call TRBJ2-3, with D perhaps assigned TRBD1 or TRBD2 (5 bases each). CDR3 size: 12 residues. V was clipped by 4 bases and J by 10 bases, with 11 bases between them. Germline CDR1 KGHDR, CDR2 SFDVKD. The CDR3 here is CATSEGPLAQYF. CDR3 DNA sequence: TGTGCCACCAGTGAGGGACCACTTGCGCAGTATTTT.

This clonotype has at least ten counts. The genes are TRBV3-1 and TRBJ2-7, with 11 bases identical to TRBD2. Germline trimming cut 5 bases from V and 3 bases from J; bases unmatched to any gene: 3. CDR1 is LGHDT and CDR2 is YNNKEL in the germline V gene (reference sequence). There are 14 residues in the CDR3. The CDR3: CASSFGTSGYEQYF. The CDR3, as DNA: TGTGCCAGCAGCTTTGGGACTAGCGGCTACGAGCAGTACTTC.

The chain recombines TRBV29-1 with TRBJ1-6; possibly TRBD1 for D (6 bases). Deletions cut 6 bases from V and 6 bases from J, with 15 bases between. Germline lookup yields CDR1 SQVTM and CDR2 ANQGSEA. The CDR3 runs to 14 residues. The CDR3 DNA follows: TGCAGCGTGGCGGAGGGACACTCTAATTCACCCCTCCACTTT. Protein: CSVAEGHSNSPLHF. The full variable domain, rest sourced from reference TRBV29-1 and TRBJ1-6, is SAVISQKPSRDICQRGTSLTIQCQVDSQVTMMFWYRQQPGQSLTLIATANQGSEATYESGFVIDKFPISRPNLTFSTLTVSNMSPEDSSIYLCSVAEGHSNSPLHFGNGTRLTVT.

The DNA for the CDR3 is TGTGCCAGCGGGGGACAGGGTTCCTACGAGCAGTACTTC. Its protein product is CASGGQGSYEQYF. This sequence joins TRBV12-3 or TRBV12-4 and TRBJ2-7; TRBD1 matches 9 bases. J lost 1 base, V lost 8 bases, and 3 bases had no gene match. This CDR3 region has 13 residues.

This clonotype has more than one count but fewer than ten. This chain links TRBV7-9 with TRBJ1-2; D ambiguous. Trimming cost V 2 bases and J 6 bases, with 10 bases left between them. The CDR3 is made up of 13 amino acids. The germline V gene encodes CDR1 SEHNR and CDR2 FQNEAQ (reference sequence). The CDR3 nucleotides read TGTGCCAGCAGCTTATCAGCAGATGATGGCTACACCTTC. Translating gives CASSLSADDGYTF.

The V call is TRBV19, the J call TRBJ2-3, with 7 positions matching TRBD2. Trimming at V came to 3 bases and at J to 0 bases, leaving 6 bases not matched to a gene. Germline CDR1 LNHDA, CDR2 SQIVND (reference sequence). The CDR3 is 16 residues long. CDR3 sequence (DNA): TGTGCCAGTAGTATCTTCGCAGCGGGAAGCACAGATACGCAGTATTTT. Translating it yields CASSIFAAGSTDTQYF.

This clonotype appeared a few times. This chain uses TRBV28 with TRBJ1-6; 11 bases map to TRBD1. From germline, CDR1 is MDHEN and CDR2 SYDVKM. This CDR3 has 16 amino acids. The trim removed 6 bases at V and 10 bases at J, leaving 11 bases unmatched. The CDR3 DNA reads TGTGCCAGCAGAACCGGACAGGGGGCTTTTTTATCACCCCTCCACTTT. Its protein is CASRTGQGAFLSPLHF.

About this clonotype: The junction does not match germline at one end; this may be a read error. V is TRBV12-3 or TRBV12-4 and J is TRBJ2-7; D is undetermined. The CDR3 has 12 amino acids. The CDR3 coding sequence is TGTGCCAGCAGCCCCGGCTCCGACGAGCAGTACTTC. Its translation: CASSPGSDEQYF.

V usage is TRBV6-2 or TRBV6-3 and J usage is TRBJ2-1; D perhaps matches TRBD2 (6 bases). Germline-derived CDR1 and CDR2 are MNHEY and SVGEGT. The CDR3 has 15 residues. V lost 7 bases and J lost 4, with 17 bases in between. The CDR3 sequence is CASTKLRDLYNEQFF. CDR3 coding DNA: TGTGCCAGCACCAAACTCCGGGACTTATACAATGAGCAGTTCTTC.